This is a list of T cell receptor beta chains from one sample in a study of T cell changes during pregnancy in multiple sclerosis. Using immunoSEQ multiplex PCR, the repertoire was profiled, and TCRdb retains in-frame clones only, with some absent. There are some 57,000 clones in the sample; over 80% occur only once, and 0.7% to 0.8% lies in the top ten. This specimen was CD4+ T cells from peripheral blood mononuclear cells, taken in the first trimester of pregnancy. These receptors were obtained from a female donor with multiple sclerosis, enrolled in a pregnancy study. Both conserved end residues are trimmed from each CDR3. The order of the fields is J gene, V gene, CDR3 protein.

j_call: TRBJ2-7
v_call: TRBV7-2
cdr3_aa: ASSLAFGVYEQY

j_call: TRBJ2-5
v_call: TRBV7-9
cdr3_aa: ASSAGDGRGETQY

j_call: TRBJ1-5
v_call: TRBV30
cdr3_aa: AWSVGPTQH

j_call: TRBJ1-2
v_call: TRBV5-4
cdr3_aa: ASSSDRGHT

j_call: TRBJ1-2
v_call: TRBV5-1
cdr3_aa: ASSLSWTGVHGYT

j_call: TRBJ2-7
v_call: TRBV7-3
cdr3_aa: ASSTQQGGEQY

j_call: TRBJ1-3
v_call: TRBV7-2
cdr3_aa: ASSLDRGDTIY

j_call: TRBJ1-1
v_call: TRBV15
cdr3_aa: ATSRKAGGNSEAF

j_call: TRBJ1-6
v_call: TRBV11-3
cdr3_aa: ASSLDGRAPLH

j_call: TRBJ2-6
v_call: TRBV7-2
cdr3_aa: ASYISGANVLT

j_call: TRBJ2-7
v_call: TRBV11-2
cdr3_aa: ASSFDRGQTYEQY

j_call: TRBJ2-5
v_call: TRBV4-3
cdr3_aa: ASSKNPPGVAETQY

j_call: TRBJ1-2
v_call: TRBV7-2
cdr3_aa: ASSFRATGDGYT

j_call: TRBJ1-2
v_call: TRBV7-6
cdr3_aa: ASSRPGQGDYGYT

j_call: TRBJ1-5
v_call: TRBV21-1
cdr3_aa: ASSKVNRGQPQH

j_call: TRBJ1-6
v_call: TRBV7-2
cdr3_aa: ASSLGQGGNSPLH

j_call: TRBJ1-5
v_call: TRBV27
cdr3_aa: ASRTTGVGQPQH

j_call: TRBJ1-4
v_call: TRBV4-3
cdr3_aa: ASSQDWGRNEKLF

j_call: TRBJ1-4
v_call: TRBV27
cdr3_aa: ASRRQGETNEKLF

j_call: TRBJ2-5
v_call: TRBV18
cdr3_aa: ASSPLAGGRRETQY

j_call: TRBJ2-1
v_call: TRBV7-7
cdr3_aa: ASSSGVHNEQF

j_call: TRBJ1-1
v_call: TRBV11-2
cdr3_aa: ASKQGRHQTEAF

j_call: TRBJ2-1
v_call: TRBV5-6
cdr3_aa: ASSLASSYNEQF